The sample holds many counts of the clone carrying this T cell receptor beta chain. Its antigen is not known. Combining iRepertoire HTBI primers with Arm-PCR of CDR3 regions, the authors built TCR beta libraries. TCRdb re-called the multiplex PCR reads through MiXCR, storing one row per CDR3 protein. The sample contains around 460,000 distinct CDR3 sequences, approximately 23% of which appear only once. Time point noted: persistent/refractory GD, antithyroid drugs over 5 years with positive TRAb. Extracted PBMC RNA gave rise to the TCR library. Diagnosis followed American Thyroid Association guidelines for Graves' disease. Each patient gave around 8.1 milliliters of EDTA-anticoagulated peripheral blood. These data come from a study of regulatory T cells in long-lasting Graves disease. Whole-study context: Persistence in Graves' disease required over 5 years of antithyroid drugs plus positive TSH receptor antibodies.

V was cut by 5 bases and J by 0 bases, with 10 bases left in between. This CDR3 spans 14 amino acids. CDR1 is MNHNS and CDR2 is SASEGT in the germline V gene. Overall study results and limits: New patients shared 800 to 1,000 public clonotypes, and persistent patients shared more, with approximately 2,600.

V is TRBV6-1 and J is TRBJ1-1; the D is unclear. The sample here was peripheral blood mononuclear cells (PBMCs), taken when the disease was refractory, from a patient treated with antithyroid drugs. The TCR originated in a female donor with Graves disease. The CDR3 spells CASSKQTLNTEAFF. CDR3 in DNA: TGTGCCAGCAGTAAACAGACACTGAACACTGAAGCTTTCTTT.